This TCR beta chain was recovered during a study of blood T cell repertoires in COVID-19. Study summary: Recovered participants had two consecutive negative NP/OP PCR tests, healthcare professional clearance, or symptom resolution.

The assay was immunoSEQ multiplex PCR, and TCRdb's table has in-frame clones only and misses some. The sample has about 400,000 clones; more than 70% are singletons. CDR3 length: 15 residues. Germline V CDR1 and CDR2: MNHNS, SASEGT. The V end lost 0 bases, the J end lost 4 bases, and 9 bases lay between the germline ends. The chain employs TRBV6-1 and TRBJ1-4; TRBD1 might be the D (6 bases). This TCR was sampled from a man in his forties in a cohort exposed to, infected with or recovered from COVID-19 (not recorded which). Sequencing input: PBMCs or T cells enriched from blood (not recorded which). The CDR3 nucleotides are TGTGCCAGCAGTGAAGCCCCAGGGGATAATGAAAAACTGTTTTTT. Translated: CASSEAPGDNEKLFF.